This is a list of T cell receptor beta chains from one sample in a study of T cell responses to AZD1222 COVID-19 vaccine. Profiling relied on immunoSEQ multiplex PCR, and the TCRdb table lists in-frame clones only, not all of them. The repertoire holds 90,000 to 95,000 clones, with over 80% as singletons. The starting material was peripheral blood, obtained on day 0 of AZD1222 vaccination. The receptors were sampled from an adult in good health. The CDR3 runs from the conserved cysteine through the conserved F or W. D genes are given only for firm matches. Clone size, where shown, is once, few, many, or a class for clones that have expanded.

CDR3nt: TGTGCCAGCAGTGAACTACAGAGGGCTTTCTTT
CDR3aa: CASSELQRAFF
v_gene: TRBV2
j_gene: TRBJ1-1
abundance: -
d_gene: -
len: 11

CDR3nt: TGTGCCAGCAGCCCCGGGACAGGGGGCCTCTCGGACTATGGCTACACCTTC
CDR3aa: CASSPGTGGLSDYGYTF
v_gene: TRBV7-3
j_gene: TRBJ1-2
abundance: -
d_gene: TRBD1
len: 17

CDR3nt: TGTGCCAGCAGCGGGGGGGCCCCGCAGACCCAGTACTTC
CDR3aa: CASSGGAPQTQYF
v_gene: TRBV12-3/TRBV12-4
j_gene: TRBJ2-5
abundance: -
d_gene: TRBD2
len: 13

CDR3nt: TGTGCCAGCAGCTTGGGGGGCAGGGAGGGGCAGCCCCAGCATTTT
CDR3aa: CASSLGGREGQPQHF
v_gene: TRBV5-4
j_gene: TRBJ1-5
abundance: -
d_gene: -
len: 15

CDR3nt: TGTGCCAGCAGTGCGACCCGATCACCCCTCCACTTT
CDR3aa: CASSATRSPLHF
v_gene: TRBV28
j_gene: TRBJ1-6
abundance: -
d_gene: -
len: 12

CDR3nt: TGTGCCAGCAGCGTAGGGAAGGGGACTGAAGCTTTCTTT
CDR3aa: CASSVGKGTEAFF
v_gene: TRBV9
j_gene: TRBJ1-1
abundance: -
d_gene: -
len: 13

CDR3nt: TGTGCCAGTACCCCCCTGCGGGAGGGGGTCAATGAGCAGTTCTTC
CDR3aa: CASTPLREGVNEQFF
v_gene: TRBV19
j_gene: TRBJ2-1
abundance: -
d_gene: TRBD2
len: 15

CDR3nt: TGTGCCAGCAGCCAGGGATCTAGCGAAGCCTACGAGCAGTACTTC
CDR3aa: CASSQGSSEAYEQYF
v_gene: TRBV4-2
j_gene: TRBJ2-7
abundance: -
d_gene: -
len: 15

CDR3nt: TGTGCCAGCAGTGAAGCGCCTGGGTTCGGCGGGGAGCTGTTTTTT
CDR3aa: CASSEAPGFGGELFF
v_gene: TRBV2
j_gene: TRBJ2-2
abundance: once
d_gene: -
len: 15

CDR3nt: TGTGCCAGCAGTGAAATCAGGGGGAAGGATTCACCCCTCCACTTT
CDR3aa: CASSEIRGKDSPLHF
v_gene: TRBV25-1
j_gene: TRBJ1-6
abundance: -
d_gene: TRBD1
len: 15

CDR3nt: TGTGCCAGTAGTATTGAGGGACCGTACACTGAAGCTTTCTTT
CDR3aa: CASSIEGPYTEAFF
v_gene: TRBV19
j_gene: TRBJ1-1
abundance: -
d_gene: -
len: 14

CDR3nt: TGTGCCAGCTTCCCTGAAGCGGGACTCCCCTACGAGCAGTACTTC
CDR3aa: CASFPEAGLPYEQYF
v_gene: TRBV18
j_gene: TRBJ2-7
abundance: -
d_gene: TRBD2
len: 15

CDR3nt: TGTGCCAGCAGCTTGGGTCCCAGCTATGGCTACACCTTC
CDR3aa: CASSLGPSYGYTF
v_gene: TRBV11-3
j_gene: TRBJ1-2
abundance: -
d_gene: -
len: 13

CDR3nt: TGCGCCAGCAGCCAAGAGGGATCGGGGACCAACACTGAAGCTTTCTTT
CDR3aa: CASSQEGSGTNTEAFF
v_gene: TRBV4-1
j_gene: TRBJ1-1
abundance: -
d_gene: -
len: 16

CDR3nt: TGCAGCGTTTCTACAGGGAGGAGGGAGACCCAGTACTTC
CDR3aa: CSVSTGRRETQYF
v_gene: TRBV29-1
j_gene: TRBJ2-5
abundance: -
d_gene: -
len: 13

CDR3nt: TGTGCCAGTAGAAAGCGAGGGGGCGAGCAGTACTTC
CDR3aa: CASRKRGGEQYF
v_gene: TRBV19
j_gene: TRBJ2-7
abundance: -
d_gene: -
len: 12

CDR3nt: TGTGCCAGCAGTTACCGGGAATATGGCTACACCTTC
CDR3aa: CASSYREYGYTF
v_gene: TRBV6-2/TRBV6-3
j_gene: TRBJ1-2
abundance: -
d_gene: -
len: 12